This is a list of T cell receptor beta chains from one sample in a study of cytomegalovirus exposure and HLA in healthy donors. This table comes from immunoSEQ multiplex PCR, and its TCRdb copy is limited to in-frame clones, with some not included. The sample lists around 230,000 clones; 86% were seen once. Sequenced sample: PBMCs. These receptors came from a woman between 25 and 40 years old in good health and CMV-seropositive. The CDR3 runs from the conserved cysteine through the conserved F or W. The order of the fields is J gene, clone size, D gene, V gene, CDR3 DNA, CDR3 protein. The D gene is left open where the match is weak. Some rows mark clone size as missing; the rest say once, few, many or name a class of expanded clone.

TRBJ2-1	once	TRBD2	TRBV19	TGTGCCAGTGCTAACCCGGGCGGGAGAAGGTACAATGAGCAGTTCTTC	CASANPGGRRYNEQFF
TRBJ2-7	NA	NA	TRBV11-1	TGTGCCAGCAGCCCACCCCCGGACAGCTCCGACGAGCAGTACTTC	CASSPPPDSSDEQYF
TRBJ1-5	NA	TRBD1	TRBV2	TGTGCCAGCAGTGGAGGACAGGGTTGGGGTCAGCCCCAGCATTTT	CASSGGQGWGQPQHF
TRBJ1-2	NA	TRBD1	TRBV29-1	TGCAGCGTCGGGAGAACAGGGGGCACGGGCTACACCTTC	CSVGRTGGTGYTF
TRBJ2-7	NA	NA	TRBV9	TGTGCCAGCAGCGTTGATCTAGCAGCCTACGAGCAGTACTTC	CASSVDLAAYEQYF
TRBJ1-2	NA	NA	TRBV11-3	TGTGCCAGCAGCTCGAGGGGGGGTAACTATGGCTACACCTTC	CASSSRGGNYGYTF
TRBJ1-4	NA	TRBD1	TRBV19	TGTGCCAGTAGACCCCGGACAGGGACTCTTAATGAAAAACTGTTTTTT	CASRPRTGTLNEKLFF
TRBJ1-5	NA	NA	TRBV2	TGTGCCAGCAGTGGGGGCCATCAGCCCCAGCATTTT	CASSGGHQPQHF
TRBJ2-1	NA	TRBD2	TRBV7-6	TGTGCCAGCAGCGTACTAGCGCCTGGAGGTGAGCAGTTCTTC	CASSVLAPGGEQFF
TRBJ1-5	NA	NA	TRBV7-9	TGTGCCAGCAGCCACCTCCCCGAGTATCGCAATCAGCCCCAGCATTTT	CASSHLPEYRNQPQHF
TRBJ2-1	NA	TRBD1	TRBV27	TGTGCCAGCAGTCCCGCTAGGGGACAGGGAGGTGGTGAGCAGTTCTTC	CASSPARGQGGGEQFF
TRBJ1-2	NA	NA	TRBV30	TGTGCCTGGAGTTTCCGGGACAAGGCTGGCTACACCTTC	CAWSFRDKAGYTF
TRBJ2-1	NA	NA	TRBV6-4	TGTGCCAGCAGCCAGGCAGGTGAGCAGTTCTTC	CASSQAGEQFF
TRBJ1-2	NA	TRBD1	TRBV6-5	TGTGCCAGCAGTTACTCGGACAGGGTGGATGGCTACACCTTC	CASSYSDRVDGYTF
TRBJ1-2	NA	NA	TRBV19	TGTGCCAGTGGCATCGACCAGGACAGACCCTATGGCTACACCTTC	CASGIDQDRPYGYTF
TRBJ2-3	NA	NA	TRBV19	TGTGCCAGTACCCCAGGGGATAGTAGGAATACGCAGTATTTT	CASTPGDSRNTQYF
TRBJ2-1	NA	NA	TRBV28	TGTGCCAGCAGTTTGAGTCGCTACAATGAGCAGTTCTTC	CASSLSRYNEQFF
TRBJ1-5	NA	TRBD1	TRBV5-6	TGTGCCAGCAGCTTAGGGACAGGGGGCAAAGATCATTTT	CASSLGTGGKDHF
TRBJ2-7	NA	NA	TRBV20-1	TGCAGGGCGGACAAATCCTACGAGCAGTACTTC	CRADKSYEQYF
TRBJ2-6	once	NA	TRBV30	TGTGCCTGGAGTAGGCAGGGGATGTCTGGGGCCAACGTCCTGACTTTC	CAWSRQGMSGANVLTF
TRBJ1-5	NA	NA	TRBV5-1	TGCGCCAGCAGCTTGGTGCCGGGAGACAGCAATCAGCCCCAGCATTTT	CASSLVPGDSNQPQHF
TRBJ2-7	NA	TRBD1	TRBV12-5	TGTGCTAGTGGTTTGGGCCAGGGGGCCTACGAGCAGTACTTC	CASGLGQGAYEQYF
TRBJ1-5	NA	NA	TRBV7-8	TGTGCCAGCAGCTCCGAACGGTATCAGCCCCAGCATTTT	CASSSERYQPQHF
TRBJ2-7	NA	NA	TRBV5-1	TGCGCCAGCAGCCCACCGGGACTTGGGCCCTACGAGCAGTACTTC	CASSPPGLGPYEQYF
TRBJ2-5	NA	NA	TRBV7-7	TGTGCCAGCAGCTTCGGGTTACAAGAGACCCAGTACTTC	CASSFGLQETQYF
TRBJ2-6	NA	NA	TRBV4-2	TGTGCCAGCAGCCAAGATGGGGGGACTGGGGCCAACGTCCTGACTTTC	CASSQDGGTGANVLTF
TRBJ1-1	once	TRBD1	TRBV18	TGTGCCAGCTCATTAAACAGGGGGCCGTTTGGGAACACTGAAGCTTTCTTT	CASSLNRGPFGNTEAFF
TRBJ1-2	NA	TRBD1	TRBV10-3	TGTGCCATCACCATGACAGGGGACCGCTATGGCTACACCTTC	CAITMTGDRYGYTF
TRBJ1-2	NA	TRBD1	TRBV9	TGTGCCAGCAGCGTAGACCCGGGACAGACCGTCTATGGCTACACCTTC	CASSVDPGQTVYGYTF
TRBJ2-7	NA	TRBD1	TRBV28	TGTGCCAGCTTAGGGGGACAGGGGGCGGGCGAGCAGTACTTC	CASLGGQGAGEQYF
TRBJ1-5	NA	TRBD1	TRBV6-1	TGTGCCAGCAGTGATGACAGGGGGGGACGGTCCGGCAATCAGCCCCAGCATTTT	CASSDDRGGRSGNQPQHF
TRBJ2-7	NA	TRBD1	TRBV19	TGTGCCAGTAGTACAGCTACACCGGGACAGGGGACCTACGAGCAGTACTTC	CASSTATPGQGTYEQYF
TRBJ2-7	NA	TRBD1	TRBV30	TGTGCCTGGAGTGACGGACAGGCCTACGAGCAGTACTTC	CAWSDGQAYEQYF
TRBJ2-2	NA	NA	TRBV14	TGTGCCAGCAGCCAAGACTTGAACACCGGGGAGCTGTTTTTT	CASSQDLNTGELFF
TRBJ2-5	NA	TRBD1	TRBV5-4	TGTGCCAGCAGCTTAGACAGGGGGCAGGGAGGGACCCAGTACTTC	CASSLDRGQGGTQYF
TRBJ1-2	NA	NA	TRBV28	TGTGCCAGCAGAATCACCCTGGGAGTGGGGTATGGCTACACCTTC	CASRITLGVGYGYTF
TRBJ2-7	NA	TRBD1	TRBV4-1	TGCGCCAGCAGCCAAGTCCTACAGGGGGCGGACGAGCAGTACTTC	CASSQVLQGADEQYF
TRBJ2-7	NA	TRBD1	TRBV5-4	TGTGCCAGCAGCCCTACTGGGACAGGCTACGAGCAGTACTTC	CASSPTGTGYEQYF
TRBJ2-5	once	NA	TRBV27	TGTGCCAGCAGTTCACCGGGAAGGCAAGAGACCCAGTACTTC	CASSSPGRQETQYF
TRBJ2-3	NA	TRBD2	TRBV6-6	TGTGCCAGCAGAAAATCACTAGCGGTCACAGATACGCAGTATTTT	CASRKSLAVTDTQYF
TRBJ1-1	NA	NA	TRBV27	TGTGCCAGCAGTTTTAGTATGGGCGGCCGAGACTACTTGAACACTGAAGCTTTCTTT	CASSFSMGGRDYLNTEAFF
TRBJ2-1	NA	NA	TRBV19	TGTGCCAGTAGTGTTAGCAGGGCCAATGAGCAGTTCTTC	CASSVSRANEQFF
TRBJ2-7	NA	NA	TRBV5-4	TGTGCCAGCAGCTTGGCCCACTCCTACGAGCAGTACTTC	CASSLAHSYEQYF
TRBJ2-3	NA	TRBD2	TRBV5-4	TGTGCCAGCAGCTTACAGACTAGCGGGAGCACAGATACGCAGTATTTT	CASSLQTSGSTDTQYF
TRBJ1-1	NA	NA	TRBV5-6	TGTGCCAGCAGCCTGAGAGGCACTGAAGCTTTCTTT	CASSLRGTEAFF
TRBJ2-7	NA	TRBD2	TRBV30	TGTGCCTGGTGGCCGGGGGAGGGGACCTACGAGCAGTACTTC	CAWWPGEGTYEQYF
TRBJ2-7	NA	TRBD1	TRBV2	TGTGCCAGCACCACGACAGGGTTCGCCTACGAGCAGTACTTC	CASTTTGFAYEQYF